What follows are 7 T cell receptor beta chains derived from one specimen sequenced in a study of OX40 agonist ivuxolimab in advanced cancers. Here immunoSEQ multiplex PCR was the method, and the copy in TCRdb shows in-frame clones only, minus some. In the table there are approximately 100,000 clones, about 85% of which are singletons. The sample consisted of CD4+ or CD8+ T cells sorted from blood, taken in a trial of the OX40 agonist ivuxolimab. The receptors were sampled from an adult with an advanced solid tumor such as melanoma, head and neck, liver or kidney cancer.

The CDR3 is CASSTGLAVGADTQYF. The CDR3 DNA is TGTGCCAGCAGCACAGGACTAGCGGTGGGGGCGGATACGCAGTATTTT. The rearrangement links TRBV9 to TRBJ2-3, with TRBD2 matching 10 bases. Looked up from germline, CDR1 is SGDLS and CDR2 is YYNGEE. V was clipped by 4 bases and J by 6 bases; unmatched bases: 11. The CDR3 runs 16 residues.

The chain joins TRBV6-6 to TRBJ2-7, with D perhaps being TRBD1 or TRBD2 (7 bases each). This CDR3 has 15 amino acids. Trimming removed 0 bases at V and 2 bases at J, with 11 bases between. The germline V gene has CDR1 MNHNY and CDR2 SVGAGI (reference sequence). The CDR3 here is CASSYSSGTAYEQYF. CDR3 DNA: TGTGCCAGCAGTTACTCGAGCGGGACAGCCTACGAGCAGTACTTC.

J is TRBJ2-5 and V is TRBV7-6; tentatively, D is TRBD1 (6 bases). Germline assignment: CDR1 SGHVS and CDR2 FNYEAQ. The CDR3 runs 15 residues. Between the trimmed V and J ends, which lost 5 bases and 3 bases, there was a span of 16 bases. The DNA for the CDR3 is TGTGCCAGCAGCCAGACAGGCCCCCGGGAAGAGACCCAGTACTTC. Its protein product is CASSQTGPREETQYF.

V gene TRBV28 combines with J gene TRBJ1-5; perhaps TRBD1 as D (5 bases). V was pared by 6 bases and J by 0 bases, with 18 bases between. The CDR3 loop spans 17 amino acids. Germline assignment: CDR1 MDHEN and CDR2 SYDVKM. In DNA form, the CDR3 reads TGTGCCAGCAGGATATCCCGGTGGGGGACTAGCAATCAGCCCCAGCATTTT. It is translated as CASRISRWGTSNQPQHF.

J is TRBJ2-2 and V is TRBV11-3, with D tentatively TRBD2 (6 bases). This CDR3 is 14 amino acids long. V was pared by 5 bases and J by 7 bases, with 14 bases between. The V gene's germline CDR1 is SGHNT and CDR2 YENEEA. The CDR3 loop reads CASSPGLFNGELFF. CDR3 nucleotides: TGTGCCAGCAGCCCCGGACTATTTAACGGGGAGCTGTTTTTT.

The genes are TRBV4-3 and TRBJ2-7, with D perhaps TRBD1 (7 bases). V lost 0 bases and J lost 4, with 22 bases in between. This CDR3 is 18 amino acids long. Germline V gives CDR1 LGHNA, CDR2 YSLEER. The CDR3 loop reads CASSQDLFGGRGRYEQYF. In DNA form, the CDR3 reads TGCGCCAGCAGCCAAGATTTGTTTGGTGGCAGGGGGAGGTACGAGCAGTACTTC.

This clone was found a few times. V gene TRBV7-9 combines with J gene TRBJ2-1; a weak D match, TRBD1 (5 bases). The V end lost 5 bases, the J end lost 6 bases, and 5 bases lay between the germline ends. The CDR3 loop spans 11 amino acids. Germline-derived CDR1 and CDR2 are SEHNR and FQNEAQ (reference sequence). The CDR3 nucleotides read TGTGCCAGCAGCCAGGGCAATGAGCAGTTCTTC. It translates to CASSQGNEQFF.